This T cell receptor (beta chain) derives from a study of T cell responses to AZD1222 COVID-19 vaccine. Regarding the study as a whole: Repertoires were sampled only after the peak T cell response. White British ancestry dominated among donors, who included more females, and clonal diversity was possibly underestimated.

Some second doses came at about 4 weeks and others at about 12 weeks; these were pooled. This CDR3 spans 9 amino acids. The method was immunoSEQ multiplex PCR; TCRdb's version includes in-frame clones alone and lacks a portion of them. Among around 140,000 clones listed, 86% were seen once. Remarks on this clone: Its specificity is unknown.

The chain joins TRBV1 to TRBJ1-5. TRBV1 is tagged as a pseudogene. The sequence was obtained from an adult who received the AZD1222 COVID-19 vaccine. The sample here was peripheral blood, taken 28 days after the second AZD1222 dose. Here the CDR3 reads CTSKQPQHF. CDR3 nucleotides: TGCACCAGCAAACAGCCCCAGCATTTT.